A single sample gave rise to the 21 T cell receptor beta chains below, sequenced in a study of T cell responses to AZD1222 COVID-19 vaccine. Data came from immunoSEQ multiplex PCR; TCRdb stores just in-frame clones and leaves some out. This sample has 75,000 to 100,000 clones, with nearly 90% found just once. This specimen consisted of peripheral blood, obtained on day 0 of AZD1222 vaccination. Receptor source: an adult in good health.

The CDR3 nucleotides read TGTGCCAGCAGCCAAGTAGGGAGGGGGCAGTTCTTC. This translates into CASSQVGRGQFF. The J gene is TRBJ2-1, the V gene TRBV16; the match to TRBD2 covers 7 bases. Unmatched junction bases numbered 4, after V lost 2 bases and J lost 12 bases. The CDR3 totals 12 residues. Germline V CDR1 and CDR2: KGHSY, FQNENV.

This clone was found a few times. The V call is TRBV21-1, the J call TRBJ1-5; TRBD1, the table's D call, was not compared with the DNA. TRBV21-1 is given as a pseudogene. The CDR3 runs 16 residues. CDR3 DNA: TGTGCCAGCAGCGCTCGGCAGGGCTGGTGCAATCAGCCCCAGCATTTT. Residues: CASSARQGWCNQPQHF.

The CDR3 is CASSPPRGGLQETQYF. In DNA, the CDR3 is TGTGCCAGCTCACCACCGCGGGGGGGCCTCCAAGAGACCCAGTACTTC. This chain links TRBV18 with TRBJ2-5, with 9 bases fitting TRBD2. The CDR3 consists of 16 residues. Germline V gene sequence: CDR1 KGHSH, CDR2 LQKENI. V shed 0 bases, J shed 1 base, and the junction held 3 bases outside the gene matches. Combining the CDR3 with reference TRBV18 and TRBJ2-5 gives the whole variable domain NAGVMQNPRHLVRRRGQEARLRCSPMKGHSHVYWYRQLPEEGLKFMVYLQKENIIDESGMPKERFSAEFPKEGPSILRIQQVVRGDSAAYFCASSPPRGGLQETQYFGPGTRLLVL.

CDR3 nucleotide sequence: TGTGCCTGGAGGGGAAAAGGGACAGTCAGGGGCTTCCGTGGCTACACCTTC. Residues: CAWRGKGTVRGFRGYTF. The gene calls are TRBV30 and TRBJ1-2; 7 bases match TRBD1. The CDR3 runs to 17 residues. V gave up 3 bases and J gave up 7 bases; unmatched junction bases: 20. Looked up from germline, CDR1 is GTSNPN and CDR2 is SVGIG (reference sequence). Filled out from reference TRBV30 and TRBJ1-2, the complete variable domain reads SQTIHQWPATLVQPVGSPLSLECTVEGTSNPNLYWYRQAAGRGLQLLFYSVGIGQISSEVPQNLSASRPQDRQFILSSKKLLLSDSGFYLCAWRGKGTVRGFRGYTFGSGTRLTVV.

The chain recombines TRBV7-9 with TRBJ2-1; either TRBD1 or TRBD2 may fit D (6 bases each). The CDR3 contains 17 residues. Germline loops: CDR1 SEHNR, CDR2 FQNEAQ (reference sequence). V shed 5 bases and J shed 1 base, with 18 bases lying between them. In DNA form, the CDR3 reads TGTGCCAGCAGCCCAGGGGTGGGGGGCAGGTCCTACAATGAGCAGTTCTTC. Its translation: CASSPGVGGRSYNEQFF.

The rearrangement joins TRBV7-9 to TRBJ1-1; 7 nucleotides match TRBD1. From germline, CDR1 is SEHNR and CDR2 FQNEAQ (reference sequence). The CDR3 consists of 14 residues. The ends lost 5 bases at V and 5 bases at J; junction bases unmatched: 8. CDR3 bases: TGTGCCAGCAGCCCCGGGACAGAATCGACTGAAGCTTTCTTT. Its translation: CASSPGTESTEAFF. Full variable domain (remainder filled in from reference TRBV7-9 and TRBJ1-1): DTGVSQNPRHKITKRGQNVTFRCDPISEHNRLYWYRQTLGQGPEFLTYFQNEAQLEKSRLLSDRFSAERPKGSFSTLEIQRTEQGDSAMYLCASSPGTESTEAFFGQGTRLTVV.

In DNA form, the CDR3 reads TGTGCCAGCAGTTCCCATCCTCGACAGGGTGGGACCAAAAACATTCAGTACTTC. This encodes CASSSHPRQGGTKNIQYF. This chain connects TRBV28 to TRBJ2-4; 7 bases are shared with TRBD1. The V gene's germline CDR1 is MDHEN and CDR2 SYDVKM. V was clipped by 4 bases and J by 2 bases; unmatched bases: 14. The CDR3 consists of 18 residues.

This chain joins TRBV30 and TRBJ1-1; D is unclear. The CDR3 extends over 13 amino acids. V shed 3 bases and J shed 0 bases, with 8 bases lying between them. The germline V gene has CDR1 GTSNPN and CDR2 SVGIG (reference sequence). CDR3 amino acids: CAWSSQMNTEAFF. The CDR3, as DNA: TGTGCCTGGAGCTCGCAGATGAACACTGAAGCTTTCTTT.

The V call is TRBV7-9, the J call TRBJ1-1, with TRBD1 identical over 7 bases. After removal of 1 base from V and 6 bases from J, the junction contained 2 bases not matched to a gene. The germline gives CDR1 SEHNR, CDR2 FQNEAQ (reference sequence). The CDR3 loop spans 13 amino acids. The CDR3, as DNA: TGTGCCAGCAGCTTAGAGCAGGGGGCTGAAGCTTTCTTT. Residues: CASSLEQGAEAFF.

The chain combines TRBV3-1 (or the pseudogene TRBV3-2) with TRBJ2-7, with a tentative D call TRBD1 (6 bases). There are 14 residues in the CDR3. Germline V lookup: CDR1 LGHDT, CDR2 YNNKEL (reference sequence). Trimming removed 3 bases from V and 3 bases from J, with 12 bases in between. Here the CDR3 DNA reads TGTGCCAGCAGCCAGGCCTCAGGGGACTACGAGCAGTACTTC. This translates into CASSQASGDYEQYF.

This clone was seen just once. This chain connects TRBV6-5 to TRBJ1-2; no reliable D call. The CDR3 runs to 13 residues. Trimming left V 3 bases short and J 4 bases short, with 9 bases between. CDR1 and CDR2 (germline): MNHEY, SVGAGI. The CDR3 DNA is TGTGCCAGCAGTTATGGAGTGGCCTATGGCTACACCTTC. Protein product: CASSYGVAYGYTF.

J is TRBJ1-2 and V is TRBV7-2; D is undetermined. Trimming cost V 5 bases and J 8 bases, with 15 bases left between them. The CDR3 sequence is 13 residues long. Germline V lookup: CDR1 SGHTA, CDR2 FQGNSA. The CDR3 loop is CASSQDPNSGYTF. CDR3 DNA: TGTGCCAGCAGCCAGGACCCCAACTCAGGCTACACCTTC.

The V gene is TRBV7-3, the J gene TRBJ2-1; unclear D gene. Deletions cut 2 bases from V and 8 bases from J, with 13 bases between. Germline CDR1 SGHTA, CDR2 FQGTGA. The CDR3 extends over 14 amino acids. This chain's CDR3 is CASSLYPGPYEQFF. CDR3 DNA: TGTGCCAGCAGCTTATACCCAGGCCCATATGAGCAGTTCTTC.

The rearrangement joins TRBV28 to TRBJ2-3; TRBD1 is a possible D gene (6 bases). CDR3 size: 14 residues. From germline, CDR1 is MDHEN and CDR2 SYDVKM. Trimming pared 5 bases from V and 3 bases from J, leaving 12 bases between. The CDR3 bases are TGTGCCAGCAGTACCGACAGGCGGACAGATACGCAGTATTTT. This codes for CASSTDRRTDTQYF.

This rearrangement joins TRBV25-1 to TRBJ1-4; D is unresolved. Trimming took off 6 bases at V and 5 bases at J, with 10 bases between the two ends. The CDR3 runs 13 residues. The germline V gene encodes CDR1 MGHDK and CDR2 SYGVNS. CDR3 region: CASRETANEKLFF. CDR3 in DNA: TGTGCCAGCAGGGAAACCGCAAATGAAAAACTGTTTTTT.

This chain links TRBV7-3 with TRBJ1-1, with D perhaps TRBD1 (6 bases). V was clipped by 4 bases and J by 10 bases, with 19 bases between them. Per germline, CDR1 SGHTA and CDR2 FQGTGA. This CDR3 is 14 amino acids long. The DNA for the CDR3 is TGTGCCAGCAGCTCCGAACCCAGGGGTAGGGTAGCTTTCTTT. This codes for CASSSEPRGRVAFF.

The V call is TRBV9, the J call TRBJ1-2; D is ambiguous. The V gene's germline CDR1 is SGDLS and CDR2 YYNGEE. The CDR3 is made up of 13 amino acids. Trimming took 2 bases from V and 4 from J, leaving 9 bases between them. The DNA for the CDR3 is TGTGCCAGCAGCGTTGACCTGCGCTATGGCTACACCTTC. Its translation: CASSVDLRYGYTF.

J is TRBJ1-2 and V is TRBV28; 7 bases line up with TRBD1. The CDR3 is 14 amino acids. After removal of 5 bases from V and 3 bases from J, the junction contained 6 bases not matched to a gene. The germline CDR1 and CDR2 sequences are MDHEN and SYDVKM. The CDR3 sequence: CASSPPGQYYGYTF. CDR3 nucleotide sequence: TGTGCCAGCAGTCCGCCGGGACAGTACTATGGCTACACCTTC.

There are a few counts of this clone. The genes are TRBV4-2 and TRBJ1-1; D may be TRBD1 (6 bases). The CDR3 extends over 14 amino acids. Germline V CDR1 and CDR2: LGHNA, YNFKEQ. Trimming took off 4 bases at V and 7 bases at J, with 16 bases between the two ends. The CDR3 DNA sequence: TGTGCCAGCAGCCTACCGGGGGCGCAGGGTGAAGCTTTCTTT. Protein: CASSLPGAQGEAFF.

The DNA for the CDR3 is TGTGCCAGAAGCTTGGTGTGGGGAATAGCCAAAAACATTCAGTACTTC. This sequence encodes CARSLVWGIAKNIQYF. J is TRBJ2-4 and V is TRBV5-3; unclear D gene. TRBV5-3 is an ORF; its function is uncertain. CDR3 length: 16 residues. V was clipped by 0 bases and J by 0 bases, with 10 bases between them.

This clone was found a few times. The rearrangement links TRBV7-3 to TRBJ2-7; TRBD1 aligns across 8 bases. V lost 5 bases to trimming and J lost 6 bases; unmatched junction nucleotides: 3. Germline assignment: CDR1 SGHTA and CDR2 FQGTGA. The CDR3 covers 12 residues. CDR3 nucleotide sequence: TGTGCCAGCAGCCCCGACAGGGGCGAGCAGTACTTC. Encoded protein: CASSPDRGEQYF.